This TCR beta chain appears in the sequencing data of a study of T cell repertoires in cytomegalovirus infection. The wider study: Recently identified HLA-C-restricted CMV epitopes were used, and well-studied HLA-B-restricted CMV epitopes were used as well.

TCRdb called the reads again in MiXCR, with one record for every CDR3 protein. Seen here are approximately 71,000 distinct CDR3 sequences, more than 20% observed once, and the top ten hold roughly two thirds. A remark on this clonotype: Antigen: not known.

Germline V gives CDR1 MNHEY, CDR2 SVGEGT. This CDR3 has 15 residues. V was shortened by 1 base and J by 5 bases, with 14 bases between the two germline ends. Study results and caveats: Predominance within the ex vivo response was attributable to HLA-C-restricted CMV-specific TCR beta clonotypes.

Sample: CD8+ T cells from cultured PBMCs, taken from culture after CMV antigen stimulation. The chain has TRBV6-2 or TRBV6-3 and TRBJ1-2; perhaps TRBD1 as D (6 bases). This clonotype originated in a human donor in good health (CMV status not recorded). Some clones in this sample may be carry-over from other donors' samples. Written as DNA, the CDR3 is TGTGCCAGCAGTTACTTACGAGGACAGTCTTATGGCTACACCTTC. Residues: CASSYLRGQSYGYTF.